Shown below are 16 T cell receptor beta chains from a single sample sequenced in a study of blood T cells in healthy people across ages. With a J-beta primer mix and a sample-barcoded 5' primer, a second PCR ran about 7 to 12 cycles. TCRdb re-analysed the 5' RACE reads in MiXCR, keeping a single row per CDR3 protein. The sample yields approximately 900,000 distinct CDR3 sequences, about 48% seen once. Sequenced: blood. The receptors originated from a young man in good health.

The V and J genes are TRBV6-5 and TRBJ2-7; D call uncertain. CDR1 MNHEY and CDR2 SVGAGI come from the germline V gene. The CDR3 contains 14 residues. Trimming pared 2 bases from V and 3 bases from J, leaving 11 bases between. In DNA, the CDR3 is TGTGCCAGCAGTTACAGTCAGACCGGCTACGAGCAGTACTTC. Translation: CASSYSQTGYEQYF.

This clonotype has just a few counts. The chain joins TRBV20-1 to TRBJ2-7, with D maybe TRBD1 (6 bases). The CDR3 is 15 residues long. The ends were cut back, 2 bases at V and 6 bases at J, with 20 bases in the middle. The germline V gene encodes CDR1 DFQATT and CDR2 SNEGSKA (reference sequence). The CDR3 sequence is CSARPYRDVDFEQYF. The CDR3 DNA follows: TGCAGTGCTAGACCTTACAGGGATGTAGACTTCGAGCAGTACTTC.

The V gene is TRBV29-1, the J gene TRBJ2-4, with 7 bases matching TRBD2. The CDR3 is 15 residues long. V trimming: 7 bases; J trimming: 8 bases; junction bases outside the gene matches: 17. Germline V gene lookup returns CDR1 SQVTM and CDR2 ANQGSEA. The DNA of the CDR3 is TGCAGCGCCGGGAGGAGGGGTAGGAATATGGACATTCAGTACTTC. Residues: CSAGRRGRNMDIQYF.

The chain employs TRBV4-3 and TRBJ2-4, with D possibly being TRBD2 (6 bases). The J call may be in error: the DNA end matches TRBJ2-7 better. The CDR3 is 15 residues long. Germline loops: CDR1 LGHNA, CDR2 YSLEER. The CDR3 protein is CASSQRVGGTYEQYF. Written as DNA, the CDR3 is TGCGCCAGCAGCCAACGGGTGGGGGGTACCTACGAGCAGTACTTC.

On this clonotype: No conserved phenylalanine or tryptophan is present at the end of the CDR3, so a read error is the likely explanation. The chain joins TRBV20-1 to TRBJ2-3, with 13 nucleotides matching TRBD2. Germline CDR1 and CDR2: DFQATT and SNEGSKA (reference sequence). V lost 7 bases, J lost 0 bases, and 7 bases stayed unmatched. The CDR3 is made up of 16 amino acids. CDR3 protein: CSGRLAGGFSTDTQYL. DNA for the CDR3: TGCAGTGGAAGACTAGCGGGGGGTTTTAGCACAGATACGCAGTATCTT.

The J gene is TRBJ2-5, the V gene TRBV24-1, with 7 positions matching TRBD2. The DNA end is more similar to TRBJ2-1, so the J call may be wrong. The CDR3 runs to 16 residues. Germline-derived CDR1 and CDR2 are KGHDR and SFDVKD. CDR3 amino acids: CATSAQLVTSIGEQFF. CDR3 bases: TGTGCCACCAGCGCCCAACTTGTGACTAGCATCGGTGAGCAGTTCTTC.

This clonotype was seen more than once but under ten times. This chain joins TRBV6-5 and TRBJ1-2; unclear D gene. The CDR3 extends over 14 amino acids. The V gene's germline CDR1 is MNHEY and CDR2 SVGAGI. V was pared by 0 bases and J by 7 bases, with 12 bases between. The CDR3 is CASSYSNSLSGYTF. The DNA of the CDR3 is TGTGCCAGCAGTTACTCGAACAGTCTCTCTGGCTACACCTTC.

This clonotype came up a few times. The chain joins TRBV27 to TRBJ2-2; D is possibly TRBD1 (7 bases). CDR1 and CDR2 from the germline V gene are MNHEY and SMNVEV (reference sequence). V was shortened by 9 bases and J by 1 base, with 12 bases between the two germline ends. The CDR3 covers 14 residues. CDR3 in amino acids: CASGGTVNTGELFF. The DNA of the CDR3 is TGTGCCAGTGGCGGGACAGTGAACACCGGGGAGCTGTTTTTT.

The chain links TRBV9 to TRBJ2-5, with TRBD1 matching over 8 bases. CDR1 is SGDLS and CDR2 is YYNGEE in the germline V gene. The CDR3 covers 15 residues. V lost 0 bases and J lost 1; bases outside the gene matches: 2. For the CDR3, the DNA is TGTGCCAGCAGCGTAGAGGGGACAGGCCAAGAGACCCAGTACTTC. Translating gives CASSVEGTGQETQYF.

The sample holds a few counts of this clonotype. CDR3 in amino acids: CSAQTRYEQYF. In DNA form, the CDR3 reads TGCAGTGCGCAGACAAGATACGAGCAGTACTTC. The chain combines TRBV20-1 with TRBJ2-5; D is undetermined. Gene TRBJ2-7 matches the end of the DNA better, so the J call may be wrong. The CDR3 has 11 residues. The germline V gene has CDR1 DFQATT and CDR2 SNEGSKA (reference sequence).

This clonotype has more than one count but fewer than ten. The chain combines TRBV5-1 with TRBJ2-7, with 9 bases matching TRBD1. The CDR3 is made up of 15 amino acids. Germline CDR1 and CDR2: SGHRS and YFSETQ. V shed 4 bases, J shed 2 bases, and the junction held 7 bases outside the gene matches. CDR3 nucleotide sequence: TGCGCCAGCAGCCAGCAGGGACAGGGTGCCTACGAGCAGTACTTC. It is translated as CASSQQGQGAYEQYF.

The sample holds a few counts of this clonotype. The chain combines TRBV9 with TRBJ2-3; D unresolved. Per germline, CDR1 SGDLS and CDR2 YYNGEE. V lost 0 bases, J lost 10 bases, and 12 bases lay in between. This CDR3 contains 13 residues. The CDR3, as DNA: TGTGCCAGCAGCGTAGGCTCGCAGGATCCGCAGTATTTT. The encoded protein is CASSVGSQDPQYF.

This rearrangement joins TRBV9 to TRBJ2-7; the D gene is possibly TRBD1 (6 bases). CDR1 and CDR2 from the germline V gene are SGDLS and YYNGEE. The CDR3 is 13 residues long. Between the trimmed V and J ends, which lost 0 bases and 6 bases, there was a span of 10 bases. As DNA, the CDR3 is TGTGCCAGCAGCGTAGAGTCCAGGGGCGAGCAGTACTTC. It specifies CASSVESRGEQYF. Filled out from reference TRBV9 and TRBJ2-7, the complete variable domain reads DSGVTQTPKHLITATGQRVTLRCSPRSGDLSVYWYQQSLDQGLQFLIQYYNGEERAKGNILERFSAQQFPDLHSELNLSSLELGDSALYFCASSVESRGEQYFGPGTRLTVT.

This rearrangement joins TRBV20-1 to TRBJ1-2; D is uncertain. Germline assignment: CDR1 DFQATT and CDR2 SNEGSKA (reference sequence). Trimming cost V 0 bases and J 7 bases, with 15 bases left between them. The CDR3 runs to 14 residues. DNA of the CDR3: TGCAGTGCTAGAGAGGGATCGGGCGGAACTGGCTACACCTTC. This gives the protein CSAREGSGGTGYTF.

This clonotype has more than one count but fewer than ten. The rearrangement uses TRBV3-1 and TRBJ1-2, with D possibly matching TRBD1 (6 bases). Germline V gene data show CDR1 as LGHDT and CDR2 as YNNKEL (reference sequence). The germline V and J ends were trimmed by 2 bases and 0 bases, with 13 bases remaining between them. This CDR3 is 16 amino acids long. The CDR3 loop reads CASSQRGTPTNYGYTF. The CDR3 nucleotides are TGTGCCAGCAGCCAACGGGGGACACCTACTAACTATGGCTACACCTTC.

This chain joins TRBV29-1 and TRBJ2-3; D gene ambiguous. The germline V gene encodes CDR1 SQVTM and CDR2 ANQGSEA. This CDR3 spans 13 amino acids. The V end lost 6 bases, the J end lost 0 bases, and 10 bases lay between the germline ends. CDR3 region: CSVRAPSTDTQYF. In nucleotides, the CDR3 is TGCAGCGTCCGAGCCCCTAGCACAGATACGCAGTATTTT.